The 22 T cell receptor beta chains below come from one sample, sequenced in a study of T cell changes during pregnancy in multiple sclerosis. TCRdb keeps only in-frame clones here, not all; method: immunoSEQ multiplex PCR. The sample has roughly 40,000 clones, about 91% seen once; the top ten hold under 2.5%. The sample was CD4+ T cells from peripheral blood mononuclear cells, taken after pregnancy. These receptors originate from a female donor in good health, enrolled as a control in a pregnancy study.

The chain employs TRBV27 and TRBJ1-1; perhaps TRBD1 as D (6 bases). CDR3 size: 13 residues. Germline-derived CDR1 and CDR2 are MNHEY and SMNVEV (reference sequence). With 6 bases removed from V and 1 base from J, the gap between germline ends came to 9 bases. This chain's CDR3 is CASRSRGNTEAFF. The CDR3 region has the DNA TGTGCCAGCAGAAGCAGGGGGAACACTGAAGCTTTCTTT.

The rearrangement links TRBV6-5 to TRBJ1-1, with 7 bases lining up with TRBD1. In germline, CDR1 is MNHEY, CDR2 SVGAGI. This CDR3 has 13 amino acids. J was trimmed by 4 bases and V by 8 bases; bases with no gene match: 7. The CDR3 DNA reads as TGTGCCAGCGTCCCCAGGGGGTTCACTGAAGCTTTCTTT. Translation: CASVPRGFTEAFF.

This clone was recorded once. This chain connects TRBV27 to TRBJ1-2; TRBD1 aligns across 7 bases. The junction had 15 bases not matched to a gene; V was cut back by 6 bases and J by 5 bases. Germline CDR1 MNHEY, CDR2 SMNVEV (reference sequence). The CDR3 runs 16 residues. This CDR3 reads CASSDQGRGRTYGYTF. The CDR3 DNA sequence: TGTGCCAGCAGCGATCAGGGAAGGGGGCGAACTTATGGCTACACCTTC.

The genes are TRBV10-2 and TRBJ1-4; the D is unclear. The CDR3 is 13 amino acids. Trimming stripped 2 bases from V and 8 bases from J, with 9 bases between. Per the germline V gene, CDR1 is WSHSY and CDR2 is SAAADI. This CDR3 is CASSEGEQEKLFF. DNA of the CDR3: TGCGCCAGCAGTGAGGGTGAACAGGAAAAACTGTTTTTT.

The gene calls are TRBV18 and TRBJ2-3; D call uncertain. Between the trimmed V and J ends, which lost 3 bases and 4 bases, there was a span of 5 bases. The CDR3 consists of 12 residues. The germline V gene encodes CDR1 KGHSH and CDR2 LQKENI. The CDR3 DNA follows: TGTGCCAGCTCACCCTTAGCAGATACGCAGTATTTT. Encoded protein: CASSPLADTQYF.

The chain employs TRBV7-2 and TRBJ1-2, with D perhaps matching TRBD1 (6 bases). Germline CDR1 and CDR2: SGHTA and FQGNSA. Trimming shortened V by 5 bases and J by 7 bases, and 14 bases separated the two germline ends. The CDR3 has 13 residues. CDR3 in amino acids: CASSPLQGVGYTF. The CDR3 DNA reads TGTGCCAGCAGCCCACTACAGGGAGTTGGCTACACCTTC.

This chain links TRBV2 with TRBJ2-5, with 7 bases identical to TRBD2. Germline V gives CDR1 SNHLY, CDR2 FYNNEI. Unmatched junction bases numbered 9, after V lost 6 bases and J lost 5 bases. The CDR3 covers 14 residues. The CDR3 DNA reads TGTGCCAGCAGGGGGGGGAATAGTGGGGAGACCCAGTACTTC. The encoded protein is CASRGGNSGETQYF.

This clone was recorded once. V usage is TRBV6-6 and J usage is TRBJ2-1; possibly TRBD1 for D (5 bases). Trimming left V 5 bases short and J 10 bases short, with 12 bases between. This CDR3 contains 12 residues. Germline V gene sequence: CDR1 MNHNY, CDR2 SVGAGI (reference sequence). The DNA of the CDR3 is TGTGCCAGCAGTAAAACAGGCGAAGAGCAGTTCTTC. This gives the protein CASSKTGEEQFF.

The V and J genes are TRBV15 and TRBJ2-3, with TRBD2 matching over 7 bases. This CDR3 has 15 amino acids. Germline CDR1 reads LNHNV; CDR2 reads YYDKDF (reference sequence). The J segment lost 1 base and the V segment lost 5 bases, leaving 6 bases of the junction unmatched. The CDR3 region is CATSGGGEGTDTQYF. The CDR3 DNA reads TGTGCCACCAGCGGGGGGGGAGAAGGCACAGATACGCAGTATTTT.

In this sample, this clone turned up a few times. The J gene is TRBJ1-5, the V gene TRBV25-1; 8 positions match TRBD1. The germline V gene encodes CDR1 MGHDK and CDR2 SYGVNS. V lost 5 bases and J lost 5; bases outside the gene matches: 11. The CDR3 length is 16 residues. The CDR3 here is CASSPLGQGQDQPQHF. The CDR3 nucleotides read TGTGCCAGCAGTCCACTAGGACAGGGCCAAGATCAGCCCCAGCATTTT.

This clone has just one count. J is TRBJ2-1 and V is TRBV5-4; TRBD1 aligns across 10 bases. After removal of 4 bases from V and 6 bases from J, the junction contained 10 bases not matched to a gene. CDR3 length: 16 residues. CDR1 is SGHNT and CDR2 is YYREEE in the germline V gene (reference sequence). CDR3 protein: CASSRGDRGFLNEQFF. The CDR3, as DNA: TGTGCCAGCAGCCGCGGGGACAGGGGCTTTCTCAATGAGCAGTTCTTC.

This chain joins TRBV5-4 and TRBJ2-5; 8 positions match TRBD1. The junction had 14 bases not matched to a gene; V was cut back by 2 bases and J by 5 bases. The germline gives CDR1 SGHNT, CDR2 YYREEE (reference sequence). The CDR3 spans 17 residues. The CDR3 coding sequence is TGTGCCAGCAGCTTAACCGTGACAGGGGTCGGGTCGGAGACCCAGTACTTC. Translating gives CASSLTVTGVGSETQYF.

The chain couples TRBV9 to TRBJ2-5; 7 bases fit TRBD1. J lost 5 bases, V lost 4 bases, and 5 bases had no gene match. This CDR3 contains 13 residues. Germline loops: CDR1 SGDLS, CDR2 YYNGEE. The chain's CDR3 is CASSLDRVETQYF. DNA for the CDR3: TGTGCCAGCAGCCTAGACAGGGTGGAGACCCAGTACTTC.

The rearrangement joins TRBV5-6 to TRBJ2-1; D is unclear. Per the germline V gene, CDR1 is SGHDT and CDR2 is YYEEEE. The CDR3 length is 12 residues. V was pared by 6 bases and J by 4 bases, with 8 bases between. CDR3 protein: CASTLSYNEQFF. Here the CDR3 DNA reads TGTGCCAGCACCCTTTCGTACAATGAGCAGTTCTTC.

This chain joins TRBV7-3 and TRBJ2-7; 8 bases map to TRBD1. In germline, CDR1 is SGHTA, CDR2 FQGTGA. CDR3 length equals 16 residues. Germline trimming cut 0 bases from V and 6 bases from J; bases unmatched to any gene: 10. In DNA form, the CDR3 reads TGTGCCAGCAGCTTAACGGCGACAGGGGTCCTTGGCGAGCAGTACTTC. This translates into CASSLTATGVLGEQYF.

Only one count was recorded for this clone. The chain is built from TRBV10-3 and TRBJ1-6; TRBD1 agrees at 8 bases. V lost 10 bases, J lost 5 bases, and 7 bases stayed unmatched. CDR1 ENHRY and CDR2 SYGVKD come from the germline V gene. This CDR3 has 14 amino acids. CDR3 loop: CATADRGHNSPLHF. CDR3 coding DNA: TGTGCCACGGCAGACAGGGGACATAATTCACCCCTCCACTTT.

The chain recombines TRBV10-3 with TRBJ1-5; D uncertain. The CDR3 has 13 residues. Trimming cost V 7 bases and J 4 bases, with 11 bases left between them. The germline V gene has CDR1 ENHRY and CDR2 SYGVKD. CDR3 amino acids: CAITGDLNQPQHF. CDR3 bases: TGTGCCATCACCGGAGACCTAAATCAGCCCCAGCATTTT.

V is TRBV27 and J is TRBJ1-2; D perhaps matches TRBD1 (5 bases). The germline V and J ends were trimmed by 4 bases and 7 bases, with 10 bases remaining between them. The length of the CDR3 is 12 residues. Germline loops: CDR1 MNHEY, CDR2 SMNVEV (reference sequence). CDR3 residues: CASSSGMGGYTF. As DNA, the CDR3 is TGTGCCAGCAGTTCAGGGATGGGTGGCTACACCTTC.

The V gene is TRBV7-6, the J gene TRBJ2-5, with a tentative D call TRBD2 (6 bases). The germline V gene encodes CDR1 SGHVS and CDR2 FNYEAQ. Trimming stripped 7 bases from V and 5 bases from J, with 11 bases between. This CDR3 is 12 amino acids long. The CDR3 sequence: CASTFGGETQYF. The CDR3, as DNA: TGTGCCAGCACCTTCGGAGGGGAGACCCAGTACTTC.

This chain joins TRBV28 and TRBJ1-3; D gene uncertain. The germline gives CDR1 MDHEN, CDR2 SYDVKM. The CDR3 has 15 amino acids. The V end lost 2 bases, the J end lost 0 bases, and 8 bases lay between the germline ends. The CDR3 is CASSLEALSGNTIYF. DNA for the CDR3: TGTGCCAGCAGTTTAGAAGCGCTCTCTGGAAACACCATATATTTT.

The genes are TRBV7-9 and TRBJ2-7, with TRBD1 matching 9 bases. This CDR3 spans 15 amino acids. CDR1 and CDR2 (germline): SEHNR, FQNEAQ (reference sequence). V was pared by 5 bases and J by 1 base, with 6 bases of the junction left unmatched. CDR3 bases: TGTGCCAGCAGCACAGGGGGCGCGACGTCCTACGAGCAGTACTTC. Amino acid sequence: CASSTGGATSYEQYF.

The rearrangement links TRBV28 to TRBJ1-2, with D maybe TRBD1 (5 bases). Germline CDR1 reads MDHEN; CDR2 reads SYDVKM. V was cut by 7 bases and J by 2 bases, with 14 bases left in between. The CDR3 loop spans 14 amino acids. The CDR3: CASTPGGGNYGYTF. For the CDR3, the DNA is TGTGCCAGCACTCCTGGGGGGGGAAACTATGGCTACACCTTC.